A selection of T cell receptor beta chains follows, all from one sample in a study of cytomegalovirus exposure and HLA in healthy donors. Using immunoSEQ multiplex PCR, the repertoire was profiled, and TCRdb retains in-frame clones only, with some absent. Of 70,000 to 75,000 clones listed, 94% are singletons. The sequenced material came from PBMCs. The receptors stem from a woman in her late teens or twenties in good health and CMV-seronegative. Both conserved end residues are part of each CDR3. The D gene is left open where the match is weak. Clone size, where shown, is once, few, many, or a class for clones that have expanded.

D: TRBD2
size: .
J: TRBJ2-3
V: TRBV10-3
length: 15
CDR3: CAIGGSGGMSDTQYF
DNA: TGTGCCATCGGAGGGAGCGGGGGGATGTCAGATACGCAGTATTTT

D: TRBD2
size: .
J: TRBJ2-3
V: TRBV2
length: 16
CDR3: CASRLLAGGSTDTQYF
DNA: TGTGCCAGCAGGCTTCTAGCGGGGGGGAGCACAGATACGCAGTATTTT

D: .
size: .
J: TRBJ2-3
V: TRBV7-2
length: 16
CDR3: CASSLAGSAQGDTQYF
DNA: TGTGCCAGCAGCTTAGCGGGGTCTGCTCAGGGAGATACGCAGTATTTT

D: TRBD1
size: .
J: TRBJ2-7
V: TRBV6-6
length: 15
CDR3: CASSYFGDSSYEQYF
DNA: TGTGCCAGCAGTTACTTCGGGGACAGCTCCTACGAGCAGTACTTC

D: TRBD1
size: .
J: TRBJ2-2
V: TRBV10-3
length: 14
CDR3: CASPGQGNTGELFF
DNA: TGTGCCTCGCCGGGACAGGGAAACACCGGGGAGCTGTTTTTT

D: .
size: .
J: TRBJ2-1
V: TRBV4-1
length: 16
CDR3: CASSQTASTIYNEQFF
DNA: TGCGCCAGCAGCCAAACAGCAAGTACCATCTACAATGAGCAGTTCTTC

D: .
size: .
J: TRBJ1-1
V: TRBV4-2
length: 15
CDR3: CASSLLRGGGTEAFF
DNA: TGTGCCAGCAGCCTCCTCCGGGGGGGAGGCACTGAAGCTTTCTTT

D: .
size: .
J: TRBJ1-1
V: TRBV4-1
length: 13
CDR3: CASSQADNTEAFF
DNA: TGCGCCAGCAGCCAGGCAGATAACACTGAAGCTTTCTTT

D: .
size: .
J: TRBJ1-1
V: TRBV18
length: 15
CDR3: CASSSSSQGSTEAFF
DNA: TGTGCCAGCTCATCGAGCTCTCAGGGTAGCACTGAAGCTTTCTTT

D: TRBD2
size: .
J: TRBJ2-1
V: TRBV18
length: 19
CDR3: CASSSGLAGGAVSYNEQFF
DNA: TGTGCCAGCTCATCCGGACTAGCGGGGGGAGCCGTCTCCTACAATGAGCAGTTCTTC

D: .
size: .
J: TRBJ2-3
V: TRBV4-1
length: 16
CDR3: CASSQVLGRSPNTQYF
DNA: TGCGCCAGCAGCCAAGTCCTAGGGAGGAGCCCAAATACGCAGTATTTT

D: .
size: .
J: TRBJ2-1
V: TRBV7-3
length: 14
CDR3: CASSLTDQGHEQFF
DNA: TGTGCCAGCAGCTTAACAGATCAGGGCCATGAGCAGTTCTTC

D: TRBD2
size: .
J: TRBJ2-7
V: TRBV28
length: 14
CDR3: CASSTSSYSYEQYF
DNA: TGTGCCAGCTCGACTAGCTCATACTCCTACGAGCAGTACTTC

D: TRBD2
size: .
J: TRBJ2-7
V: TRBV9
length: 15
CDR3: CASSRTPSGSDEQYF
DNA: TGTGCCAGCAGTCGGACCCCTAGCGGGAGCGACGAGCAGTACTTC

D: .
size: few
J: TRBJ1-1
V: TRBV20-1
length: 11
CDR3: CSAEENTEAFF
DNA: TGCAGCGCAGAGGAGAACACTGAAGCTTTCTTT